The entry below gives a single TCR beta chain sequence along with its context. This entry belongs to a study of blood T cell repertoires in COVID-19. The CDR3 length is 12 residues. V shed 6 bases and J shed 1 base, with 7 bases lying between them. The germline V gene encodes CDR1 SGHDT and CDR2 YYEEEE. Authors' processing steps: Amplification from reference gene primers served as the basis for estimated nucleated cell counts. Sequencing was performed with immunoSEQ multiplex PCR; in TCRdb, only in-frame clones are kept and a portion is missing. The V and J calls and clone size come from that table; D and trimming were worked out from the DNA. The table shows more than 200,000 clones, with 65% to 85% occurring only once.

This receptor was identified in a man between 50 and 59 years old with active or convalescent COVID-19. The chain combines TRBV5-6 with TRBJ1-1; D call uncertain. Sequenced input: peripheral blood. The CDR3 is CASNRGNTEAFF. DNA of the CDR3: TGTGCCAGCAATCGGGGGAACACTGAAGCTTTCTTT.